The 13 T cell receptor beta chains below were found in one sample sequenced in a study of shared clonotypes between healthy human individuals. Terminally differentiated effector memory CD45RA+ cells were excluded by CCR7 positive selection of CD45RO-negative cells. Assay: immunoSEQ multiplex PCR; the TCRdb copy retains only in-frame clones and omits some. The data hold millions of clones, with roughly 94% observed a single time. The sequencing sample was made of naive CD8+ T cells sorted from blood. Receptors originate from a man in his late teens or twenties in good health.

The gene calls are TRBV30 and TRBJ2-7, with D possibly TRBD1 on 6 matching bases. From germline, CDR1 is GTSNPN and CDR2 SVGIG (reference sequence). This CDR3 region has 14 residues. The V end lost 5 bases, the J end lost 6 bases, and 20 bases lay between the germline ends. The CDR3 reads CAWSFGGASSEQYF. CDR3 DNA: TGTGCCTGGTCATTTGGGGGCGCGTCCAGCGAGCAGTACTTC.

CDR3 in DNA: TGCGCCAGCAGCCATCTTGAGGGGTATAATGGCTACACCTTC. Encoded protein: CASSHLEGYNGYTF. The V gene is TRBV4-1, the J gene TRBJ1-2; D might be TRBD1 (5 bases). V lost 3 bases and J 6 bases, leaving 14 bases between the germline ends. From germline, CDR1 is MGHRA and CDR2 YSYEKL. The length of the CDR3 is 14 residues.

The chain recombines TRBV25-1 with TRBJ2-1, with D perhaps matching TRBD1 or TRBD2 (5 bases each). This CDR3 has 14 residues. The V gene lost 4 bases and the J gene lost 10 bases, with 17 bases spanning the gap. Germline V gene lookup returns CDR1 MGHDK and CDR2 SYGVNS. CDR3 loop: CASSVLDSGREQFF. CDR3 in DNA: TGTGCCAGCAGTGTGCTGGACTCGGGGCGGGAGCAGTTCTTC.

The V gene is TRBV5-6, the J gene TRBJ2-7; TRBD1 matches at 7 bases. The CDR3 is 14 residues long. Trimming cost V 3 bases and J 5 bases; bases outside gene matches: 8. The germline V gene encodes CDR1 SGHDT and CDR2 YYEEEE. DNA of the CDR3: TGTGCCAGCAGCTGGACGACAGGGAGCGACGAGCAGTACTTC. As protein: CASSWTTGSDEQYF.

The J gene is TRBJ1-6, the V gene TRBV30, with a weak D call TRBD1 (6 bases). Germline loops: CDR1 GTSNPN, CDR2 SVGIG (reference sequence). CDR3 size: 15 residues. Trimming stripped 7 bases from V and 4 bases from J, with 17 bases between. In DNA form, the CDR3 reads TGTGCCTTTGGGACCCCGGACAGTTATAATTCACCCCTCCACTTT. Amino acid sequence: CAFGTPDSYNSPLHF.

This clone was detected only once. Other DNA sequences in this specimen translate into the identical CDR3. The chain has TRBV27 and TRBJ1-3; tentative D call: TRBD1 (5 bases). The V end was cut by 2 bases, the J end by 4 bases, with 9 bases between. CDR1 and CDR2 (germline): MNHEY, SMNVEV (reference sequence). This CDR3 is built from 14 residues. CDR3 in DNA: TGTGCCAGCAGTTTAGGGGGGACGGGAAACACCATATATTTT. This translates into CASSLGGTGNTIYF.

This chain joins TRBV4-3 and TRBJ1-1; D is perhaps TRBD1 (6 bases). Deletions cut 4 bases from V and 5 bases from J, with 11 bases between. The CDR3 has 13 amino acids. Germline CDR1 reads LGHNA; CDR2 reads YSLEER. CDR3 bases: TGCGCCAGCAGCCCAGGGGCAGGGACTGAAGCTTTCTTT. As protein: CASSPGAGTEAFF.

The chain combines TRBV19 with TRBJ1-2; unclear D gene. The germline V and J ends were trimmed by 5 bases and 6 bases, with 19 bases remaining between them. CDR3 length: 15 amino acids. Germline loops: CDR1 LNHDA, CDR2 SQIVND (reference sequence). The CDR3 DNA sequence: TGTGCCAGTAGTTCCCTCGGGGATCCTAGGGATGGCTACACCTTC. Amino acid sequence: CASSSLGDPRDGYTF.

This clone was recorded once. The chain links TRBV28 to TRBJ2-7; D remains unclear. Germline-derived CDR1 and CDR2 are MDHEN and SYDVKM. Trimming removed 7 bases from V and 3 bases from J, with 10 bases in between. The CDR3 runs 12 residues. This CDR3 reads CASNGRGYEQYF. The CDR3 nucleotides are TGTGCCAGCAATGGCAGAGGCTACGAGCAGTACTTC. Using reference TRBV28 and TRBJ2-7 for the parts outside the CDR3, the full variable domain is DVKVTQSSRYLVKRTGEKVFLECVQDMDHENMFWYRQDPGLGLRLIYFSYDVKMKEKGDIPEGYSVSREKKERFSLILESASTNQTSMYLCASNGRGYEQYFGPGTRLTVT.

The chain uses TRBV5-1 and TRBJ1-2; D is uncertain. Trimming took off 7 bases at V and 4 bases at J, with 20 bases between the two ends. The germline gives CDR1 SGHRS, CDR2 YFSETQ. This CDR3 comprises 15 residues. The chain's CDR3 is CASAYRGADPYGYTF. CDR3 bases: TGCGCCAGCGCCTACCGGGGTGCGGATCCCTATGGCTACACCTTC.

The rearrangement joins TRBV4-1 to TRBJ2-3; D tentatively reads TRBD1 or TRBD2 (6 bases each). Looked up from germline, CDR1 is MGHRA and CDR2 is YSYEKL. There are 16 residues in the CDR3. V was cut by 7 bases and J by 2 bases, with 19 bases left in between. CDR3 in DNA: TGCGCCAGCACCCCGACTAGACAGGTGATCACAGATACGCAGTATTTT. This sequence encodes CASTPTRQVITDTQYF.

This chain links TRBV4-3 with TRBJ2-7; 9 nucleotides match TRBD1. The V segment lost 1 base and the J segment 6 bases; nucleotides outside the gene matches: 10. CDR1 and CDR2 from the germline V gene are LGHNA and YSLEER. The CDR3 contains 16 residues. Written as DNA, the CDR3 is TGCGCCAGCAGCCAAGGGGCCGGGACAGGGTTCTTCGAGCAGTACTTC. Translated, it gives CASSQGAGTGFFEQYF.

V is TRBV4-1 and J is TRBJ2-1; 7 nucleotides match TRBD2. The CDR3 length is 18 residues. V lost 4 bases and J lost 2; bases outside the gene matches: 14. Germline CDR1 reads MGHRA; CDR2 reads YSYEKL. Here the CDR3 reads CASSPSGAVRGTYNEQFF. In DNA form, the CDR3 reads TGCGCCAGCAGCCCCTCGGGTGCTGTGCGGGGGACCTACAATGAGCAGTTCTTC.